A selection of T cell receptor beta chains follows, all from one sample in a study of cytomegalovirus exposure and HLA in healthy donors. Some clones are missing from TCRdb's copy, which holds only in-frame ones; the method was immunoSEQ multiplex PCR. The sample lists roughly 200,000 clones; over 65% were seen once. The specimen was PBMCs. These receptors originate from a man aged 18 to 29 in good health and CMV-seronegative. Both conserved end residues are part of each CDR3. Fields, in order: J gene, D gene, V gene, clone size, CDR3 DNA, CDR3 protein. A D gene is named only where the DNA matches it firmly. The size field is filled for only some rows; it gives once, few, many or a size class.

TRBJ2-7,.,TRBV10-2,.,TGCGCCAGCAGTGGGATCTCAGGCTACGAGCAGTACTTC,CASSGISGYEQYF
TRBJ1-2,.,TRBV7-9,.,TGTGCCAGCAGCTTAGGGTCGGGGGGGCAGGCTGGCTACACCTTC,CASSLGSGGQAGYTF
TRBJ2-7,.,TRBV5-6,.,TGTGCCAGCAGCTCGAGCTTCTACGAGCAGTACTTC,CASSSSFYEQYF
TRBJ2-7,.,TRBV4-1,.,TGCGCCAGCAGCCAAGCCCACTCCCCCTACGAGCAGTACTTC,CASSQAHSPYEQYF
TRBJ2-7,.,TRBV27,few,TGTGCCAGCAGTTGGGGAGTAAGAGGGCTCGAGCAGTACTTC,CASSWGVRGLEQYF
TRBJ1-2,.,TRBV7-9,.,TGTTCCAGCAGCCGAATACAGGGTTTCAGGTCTAACTATGGCTACACCTTC,CSSSRIQGFRSNYGYTF
TRBJ1-5,TRBD1,TRBV6-5,few,TGTGCCAGCAGTACCGACAGGGCGCCATATCAGCCCCAGCATTTT,CASSTDRAPYQPQHF
TRBJ1-2,.,TRBV6-5,.,TGTGCCAGCAGTTACTCGATAGTGGTCCCGGAGTATGGCTACACCTTC,CASSYSIVVPEYGYTF
TRBJ1-2,.,TRBV5-1,.,TGCGCCAGCAGCTCTGGCGGGACTCCCGCCTCATATGGCTACACCTTC,CASSSGGTPASYGYTF
TRBJ1-2,TRBD1,TRBV28,few,TGTGCCAGCAGGGGATCCCGGACAGGCTATGGCTACACCTTC,CASRGSRTGYGYTF
TRBJ2-1,TRBD2,TRBV7-7,.,TGTGCCGTCGGGGGGAGCTCCTACAATGAGCAGTTCTTC,CAVGGSSYNEQFF
TRBJ2-6,TRBD1,TRBV23-1,few,TGCGCAGATGAGGACAGGGCCTCTGGGGCCAACGTCCTGACTTTC,CADEDRASGANVLTF